This T cell receptor (beta chain) was sequenced in a study of T-cell memory formation after mild COVID-19. Study background: TCR clusters were mostly donor specific.

The CDR3 runs to 8 residues. The V gene's germline CDR1 is SGHDT and CDR2 YYEEEE. TCRdb re-derived calls from the 5' RACE reads in MiXCR, one entry per CDR3 protein. This table has about 240,000 distinct CDR3 sequences, 9.4% appearing once. This clonotype was counted a few times. Its antigen is still unknown. Mismatch with germline at one junction end may stem from a read error. Findings of the study overall: A subset of responding clones appeared in pre-infection memory, suggesting cross-reactive memory joined. Shrinking CD4+ clones were chiefly CM and EM; CD8+ ones were chiefly EMRA.

The chain is built from TRBV5-6 and TRBJ2-7; no clear D. The sequence derives from a man aged 18 to 35 who had mild COVID-19 (a few samples of this study predate the infection). Cell type and time point are not known. The sequenced material came from PBMCs or a T cell subset sorted from them (not recorded which). In DNA, the CDR3 is TGTGCCAGCAGCTTGGGCCCCTTC. Protein sequence: CASSLGPF.